This TCR beta chain was recovered during a study of Ad26.COV2.S vaccination and SARS-CoV-2 variants. The germline V gene encodes CDR1 SGHRS and CDR2 YFSETQ. The CDR3 consists of 16 residues. The V gene lost 3 bases and the J gene lost 3 bases, with 17 bases spanning the gap. Sequencing used immunoSEQ multiplex PCR; TCRdb keeps in-frame clones, though not all of them. The sample holds roughly 410,000 clones, 83% seen once. Treatment described: approximately 18 received Ad26.COV2.S at low or high dose, single or two shots; several received placebo; per-sample allocation not given. The investigators took samples on day 63 after the first vaccine or placebo injection.

The sequenced sample was peripheral blood, obtained in a trial of Ad26.COV2.S vaccine versus placebo. This chain joins TRBV5-1 and TRBJ2-3; D perhaps matches TRBD2 (6 bases). The TCR sequence derives from a person between 18 and 65 years old who received the Ad26.COV2.S COVID-19 vaccine or a placebo. As DNA, the CDR3 is TGCGCCAGCAGCTCAATAACTAGCAGTCGGACAGATACGCAGTATTTT. This encodes CASSSITSSRTDTQYF.